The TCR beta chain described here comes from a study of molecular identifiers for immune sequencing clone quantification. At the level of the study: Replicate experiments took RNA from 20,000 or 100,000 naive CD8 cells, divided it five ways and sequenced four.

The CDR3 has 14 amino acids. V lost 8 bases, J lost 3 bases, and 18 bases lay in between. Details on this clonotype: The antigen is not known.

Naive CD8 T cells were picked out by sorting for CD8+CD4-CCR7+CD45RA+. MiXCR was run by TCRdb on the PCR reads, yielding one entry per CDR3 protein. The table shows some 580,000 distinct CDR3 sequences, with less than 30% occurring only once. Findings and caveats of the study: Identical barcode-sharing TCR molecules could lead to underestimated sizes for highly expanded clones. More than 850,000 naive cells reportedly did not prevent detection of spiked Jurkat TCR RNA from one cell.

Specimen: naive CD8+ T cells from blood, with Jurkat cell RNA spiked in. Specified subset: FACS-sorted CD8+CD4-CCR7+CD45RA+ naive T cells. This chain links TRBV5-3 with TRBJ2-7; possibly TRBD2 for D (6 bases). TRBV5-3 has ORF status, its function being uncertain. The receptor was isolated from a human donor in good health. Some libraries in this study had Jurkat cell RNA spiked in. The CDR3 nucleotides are TGTGCCAGCAGCCTAAGGGGAGGCTACTACGAGCAGTACTTC. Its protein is CASSLRGGYYEQYF.